The 16 T cell receptor beta chains below come from one sample, sequenced in a study of control samples from healthy donors and cancer patients. Clones were sequenced by immunoSEQ multiplex PCR, and TCRdb holds only the in-frame ones, with some missing. The sample shows about 140,000 clones, approximately 92% of them seen only once. Material: blood. These receptors all stem from a man under 40 in good health.

The table lists this clone with a count of one. The chain has TRBV7-9 and TRBJ1-2; D might be TRBD1 (5 bases). Germline V gene sequence: CDR1 SEHNR, CDR2 FQNEAQ (reference sequence). Trimming pared 1 base from V and 4 bases from J, leaving 16 bases between. The length of the CDR3 is 16 residues. CDR3 amino acids: CASSLVVPGDVYGYTF. CDR3 coding DNA: TGTGCCAGCAGCTTAGTAGTACCTGGGGACGTCTATGGCTACACCTTC. The full variable domain, with the rest looked up from reference TRBV7-9 and TRBJ1-2, is DTGVSQNPRHKITKRGQNVTFRCDPISEHNRLYWYRQTLGQGPEFLTYFQNEAQLEKSRLLSDRFSAERPKGSFSTLEIQRTEQGDSAMYLCASSLVVPGDVYGYTFGSGTRLTVV.

J is TRBJ1-3 and V is TRBV28; 7 positions agree with TRBD1. V lost 7 bases, J lost 5 bases, and 11 bases stayed unmatched. The CDR3 covers 15 residues. Germline V gene lookup returns CDR1 MDHEN and CDR2 SYDVKM. CDR3 amino acids: CASTETGATRNTIYF. The CDR3 bases are TGTGCCAGCACCGAAACAGGGGCAACGAGAAACACCATATATTTT.

V and J are TRBV5-1 and TRBJ2-2; D might be TRBD2 (5 bases). V lost 6 bases and J lost 4, with 16 bases in between. This CDR3 spans 15 amino acids. Germline V lookup: CDR1 SGHRS, CDR2 YFSETQ. The CDR3 bases are TGCGCCAGCACCTTCTGGCCGGGGTTCACCGGGGAGCTGTTTTTT. This codes for CASTFWPGFTGELFF.

This clone occurred once. The chain has TRBV27 and TRBJ1-6, with 8 bases lining up with TRBD1. This CDR3 region has 15 residues. Germline lookup yields CDR1 MNHEY and CDR2 SMNVEV (reference sequence). V trimming: 3 bases; J trimming: 6 bases; junction bases outside the gene matches: 4. CDR3 sequence reads: CASSFRQGLNSPLHF. Written as DNA, the CDR3 is TGTGCCAGCAGTTTTAGACAGGGGCTTAATTCACCCCTCCACTTT.

The V and J genes are TRBV9 and TRBJ2-7; D is perhaps TRBD1 (5 bases). Trimming removed 0 bases at V and 4 bases at J, with 11 bases between. The CDR3 has 14 amino acids. Germline V gene sequence: CDR1 SGDLS, CDR2 YYNGEE. CDR3 loop: CASSVVPDRYEQYF. CDR3 bases: TGTGCCAGCAGCGTAGTTCCCGACAGATACGAGCAGTACTTC.

The rearrangement links TRBV11-2 to TRBJ1-4, with D unclear. V lost 1 base and J 10 bases, leaving 10 bases between the germline ends. Germline CDR1 reads SGHAT; CDR2 reads FQNNGV. There are 13 residues in the CDR3. The CDR3 protein is CASSLGTLGKLFF. The CDR3 nucleotides are TGTGCCAGCAGCTTAGGGACCCTGGGAAAACTGTTTTTT.

In its sample, this clone was seen once. The chain joins TRBV2 to TRBJ2-7; 12 positions agree with TRBD2. The V and J ends lost 7 bases and 7 bases, in that order; junction bases with no gene match: 8. The germline gives CDR1 SNHLY, CDR2 FYNNEI. The CDR3 has 14 amino acids. Here the CDR3 reads CASILGLAGREQYF. The CDR3 region has the DNA TGTGCCAGCATCCTGGGACTAGCGGGCCGGGAGCAGTACTTC.

The chain uses TRBV6-6 and TRBJ2-7, with D perhaps assigned TRBD1 or TRBD2 (5 bases each). V lost 3 bases, J lost 1 base, and 13 bases lay in between. In germline, CDR1 is MNHNY, CDR2 SVGAGI (reference sequence). The CDR3 has 15 residues. In DNA form, the CDR3 reads TGTGCCAGCAGTTATGGTCAGGGAGAATCCTACGAGCAGTACTTC. Amino acid sequence: CASSYGQGESYEQYF.

In its sample, this clone was seen once. The chain is built from TRBV30 and TRBJ2-7; D perhaps matches TRBD1 (6 bases). Looked up from germline, CDR1 is GTSNPN and CDR2 is SVGIG (reference sequence). Between the trimmed V and J ends, which lost 0 bases and 3 bases, there was a span of 12 bases. The CDR3 is made up of 14 amino acids. CDR3 in DNA: TGTGCCTGGAGTGTGCAGGGGCGACACTACGAGCAGTACTTC. The encoded protein is CAWSVQGRHYEQYF.

This rearrangement joins TRBV9 to TRBJ2-2; no clear D gene. The germline gives CDR1 SGDLS, CDR2 YYNGEE. This CDR3 spans 15 amino acids. Deletions cut 0 bases from V and 5 bases from J, with 11 bases between. Here the CDR3 DNA reads TGTGCCAGCAGCGTAGTCTCCCGTCAAACCGGGGAGCTGTTTTTT. Translated, it gives CASSVVSRQTGELFF.

The chain employs TRBV5-1 and TRBJ2-7; 11 positions agree with TRBD1. From germline, CDR1 is SGHRS and CDR2 YFSETQ. The CDR3 extends over 15 amino acids. Trimming removed 5 bases from V and 5 bases from J; junction bases left unmatched: 9. Here the CDR3 reads CASSLSGTGGDEQYF. The CDR3 coding sequence is TGCGCCAGCAGTTTATCGGGGACAGGGGGGGACGAGCAGTACTTC.

The J gene is TRBJ1-5, the V gene TRBV7-8; 10 nucleotides align to TRBD1. The CDR3 is 13 amino acids. The V and J ends lost 8 bases and 5 bases, in that order; junction bases with no gene match: 3. CDR1 is SGHVS, CDR2 FQNEAQ, per germline. This chain's CDR3 is CASRTGGDQPQHF. The CDR3 DNA reads as TGTGCCAGCCGGACAGGGGGGGATCAGCCCCAGCATTTT.

The chain links TRBV7-2 to TRBJ2-2, with D unclear. This CDR3 is 14 amino acids long. CDR1 is SGHTA and CDR2 is FQGNSA in the germline V gene. V was shortened by 5 bases and J by 2 bases, with 9 bases between the two germline ends. CDR3 in DNA: TGTGCCAGCAGCCCCCGGATAAACACCGGGGAGCTGTTTTTT. This sequence encodes CASSPRINTGELFF.

DNA of the CDR3: TGTGCCAGTCGCACAGGGGCCACGAATGAAAAACTGTTTTTT. It codes for CASRTGATNEKLFF. The chain has TRBV7-2 and TRBJ1-4, with 7 bases lining up with TRBD1. After removal of 9 bases from V and 5 bases from J, the junction contained 9 bases not matched to a gene. CDR1 is SGHTA, CDR2 FQGNSA, per germline. This CDR3 is built from 14 residues.

J is TRBJ2-1 and V is TRBV11-3; 8 positions agree with TRBD2. This CDR3 has 15 residues. V dropped 5 bases and J dropped 7; count of bases not matched to a gene: 10. Germline loops: CDR1 SGHNT, CDR2 YENEEA. The CDR3 DNA reads as TGTGCCAGCAGCCGCCGTAGCGGGACTCGGAATGAGCAGTTCTTC. Its protein product is CASSRRSGTRNEQFF.

The CDR3 DNA reads as TGTGCCAGCGGGACAGGAACCTACGAGCAGTACTTC. It is translated as CASGTGTYEQYF. The chain joins TRBV12-3 or TRBV12-4 to TRBJ2-7; 8 bases match TRBD1. The V gene end was trimmed by 8 bases and the J gene end by 2 bases; junction bases not matched to a gene: 2. This CDR3 spans 12 amino acids.